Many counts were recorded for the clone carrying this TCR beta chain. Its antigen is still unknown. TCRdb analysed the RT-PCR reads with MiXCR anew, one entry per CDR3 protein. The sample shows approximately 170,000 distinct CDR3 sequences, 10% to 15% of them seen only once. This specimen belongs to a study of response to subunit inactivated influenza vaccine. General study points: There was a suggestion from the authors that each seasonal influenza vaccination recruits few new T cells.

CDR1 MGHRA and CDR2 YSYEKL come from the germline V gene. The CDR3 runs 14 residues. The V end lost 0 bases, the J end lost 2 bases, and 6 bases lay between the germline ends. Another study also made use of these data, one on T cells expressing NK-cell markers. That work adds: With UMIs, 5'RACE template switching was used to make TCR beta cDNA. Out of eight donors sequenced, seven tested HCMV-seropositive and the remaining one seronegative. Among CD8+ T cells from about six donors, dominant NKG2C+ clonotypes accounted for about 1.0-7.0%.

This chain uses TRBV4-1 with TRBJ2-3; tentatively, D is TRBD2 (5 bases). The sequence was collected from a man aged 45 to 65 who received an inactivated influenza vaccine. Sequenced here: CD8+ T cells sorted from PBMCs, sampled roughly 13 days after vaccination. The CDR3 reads CASSQEEDTDTQYF. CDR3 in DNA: TGCGCCAGCAGCCAAGAGGAGGACACAGATACGCAGTATTTT.